The clone carrying this T cell receptor beta chain appeared a single time. The antigen is not known. Profiling relied on immunoSEQ multiplex PCR, and the TCRdb table lists in-frame clones only, not all of them. This table has about 30,000 clones, around 76% appearing once. In germline, CDR1 is MNHEY, CDR2 SVGAGI. J gave up 4 bases and V 6 bases, and 6 bases lay outside the gene matches. The CDR3 has 15 residues. The sample originates from a study of CD4 T cells in relation to SARS-CoV-2 and coronaviruses. Study outcomes and limitations: Crossreactive clones expanded significantly less to SARS-CoV-2 than monoreactive clones.

More than 7.5 x 10^4 naive or memory CD4+ cells were cultured with CEF peptides for 9 to 10 days. The rearrangement links TRBV6-5 to TRBJ1-2; 12 nucleotides align to TRBD1. The source material was memory CD4+ T cells from PBMCs, cultured in vitro. The TCR sequence derives from an adult with COVID-19. CDR3 nucleotides: TGTGCCAGCAGGCCCGGGACAGGGGGCAGCTATGGCTACACCTTC. Encoded protein: CASRPGTGGSYGYTF.